This TCR beta chain appears in the sequencing data of a study of shared clonotypes between healthy human individuals. CDR1 is SEHNR and CDR2 is FQNEAQ in the germline V gene (reference sequence). This CDR3 has 15 residues. With 3 bases clipped from V and 4 bases from J, the junction kept 2 bases outside the gene matches. The repertoire was sequenced with immunoSEQ multiplex PCR; TCRdb's copy has only in-frame clones and lacks some. The table includes about 1.5 million clones, about 98% detected once. A CD45RA+ naive subset and a CD45RA-negative memory subset were split from CD4+ cells. This TCR derives from a man between 25 and 39 years old in good health. The sample consisted of naive CD4+ T cells sorted from blood. Subset defined: CD45RA+ positively selected. This chain uses TRBV7-9 with TRBJ2-1; 11 nucleotides match TRBD2. CDR3 region: CASSFGTSGYNEQFF. In DNA form, the CDR3 reads TGTGCCAGCAGCTTCGGGACTAGCGGTTACAATGAGCAGTTCTTC.